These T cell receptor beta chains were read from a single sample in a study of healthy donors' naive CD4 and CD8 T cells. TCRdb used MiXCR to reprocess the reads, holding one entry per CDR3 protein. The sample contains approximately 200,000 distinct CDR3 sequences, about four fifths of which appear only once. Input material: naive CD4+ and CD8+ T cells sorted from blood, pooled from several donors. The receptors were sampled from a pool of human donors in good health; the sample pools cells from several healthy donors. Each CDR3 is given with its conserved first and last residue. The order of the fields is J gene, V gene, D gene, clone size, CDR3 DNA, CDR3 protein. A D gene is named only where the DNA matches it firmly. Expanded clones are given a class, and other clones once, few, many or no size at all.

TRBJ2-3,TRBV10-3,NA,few,TGTGCCATCAGTGGAGTAGGAGATACGCAGTATTTT,CAISGVGDTQYF
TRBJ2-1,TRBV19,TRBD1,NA,TGTGCCAGTAGTATCAGGGGACAGGGACACAATGAGCAGTTCTTC,CASSIRGQGHNEQFF
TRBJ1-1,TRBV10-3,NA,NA,TGTGCCATCAGTGCCGGGACCGGCCCCGAAGCTTTCTTT,CAISAGTGPEAFF
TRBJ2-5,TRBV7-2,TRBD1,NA,TGTGCCAGCAGCCTGCCGGGGACAGGGATGGAGACCCAGTACTTC,CASSLPGTGMETQYF
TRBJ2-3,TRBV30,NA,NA,TGTGCCTGGACTCGCGGCGTAGCTGATACGCAGTATTTT,CAWTRGVADTQYF
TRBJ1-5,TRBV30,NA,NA,TGTGCCTGGGCTAGCGGGAAGAATCAGCCCCAGCATTTT,CAWASGKNQPQHF
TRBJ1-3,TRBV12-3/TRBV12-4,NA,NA,TGTGCCAGCAGTCCCTTCGTCGCAGCAAGTGGAAACACCATATATTTT,CASSPFVAASGNTIYF
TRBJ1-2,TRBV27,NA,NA,TGTGCCAGCAGTCAGGGAATGACAGACTATGGCTACACCTTC,CASSQGMTDYGYTF
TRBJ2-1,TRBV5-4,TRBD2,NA,TGTGCCAGCAACCGGGGTCGGGGGGAGGGCCGAAATGAGCAGTTCTTC,CASNRGRGEGRNEQFF
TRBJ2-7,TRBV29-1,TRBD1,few,TGCAGCGTCCGGACAGGGGACTCCTACGAGCAGTACTTC,CSVRTGDSYEQYF
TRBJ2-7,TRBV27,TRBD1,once,TGTGCCAGCAGTTCCGGACAGGGTGCCTACGAGCAGTACTTC,CASSSGQGAYEQYF